This entry lists 32 T cell receptor beta chains sequenced from one sample in a study of CD8 T cells in Susac syndrome. RNA totalling about 0.5 to 1 ug underwent reverse transcription with random hexamers. TCRdb used MiXCR to reprocess the immunoSEQ multiplex PCR reads, holding one entry per CDR3 protein. This table holds about 210,000 distinct CDR3 sequences, 95% found once. Sequencing was carried out using CD4+ T cells from PBMCs. The receptor set was obtained from a human donor with multiple sclerosis.

The chain uses TRBV7-2 and TRBJ1-1; a weak D match, TRBD1 (6 bases). The V end was cut by 1 base, the J end by 1 base, with 10 bases between. This CDR3 is 15 amino acids long. Germline CDR1 is SGHTA and CDR2 is FQGNSA. The CDR3 DNA is TGTGCCAGCAGCTTAGGAACAGGGCAGAACACTGAAGCTTTCTTT. Translation gives CASSLGTGQNTEAFF.

The rearrangement links TRBV20-1 to TRBJ2-7; TRBD2 aligns across 7 bases. The CDR3 is made up of 13 amino acids. Per germline, CDR1 DFQATT and CDR2 SNEGSKA (reference sequence). V dropped 3 bases and J dropped 5; count of bases not matched to a gene: 7. CDR3 bases: TGCAGTGCTAGCGGGGGGTTTTCGCACGAGCAGTACTTC. Protein: CSASGGFSHEQYF.

The chain links TRBV4-2 to TRBJ1-1, with 8 bases identical to TRBD1. CDR1 is LGHNA and CDR2 is YNFKEQ in the germline V gene. The CDR3 has 16 residues. V was clipped by 0 bases and J by 0 bases; unmatched bases: 3. CDR3 in DNA: TGTGCCAGCAGCCAAGATCCAGGGGGCTTGAACACTGAAGCTTTCTTT. It codes for CASSQDPGGLNTEAFF.

V and J are TRBV11-1 and TRBJ2-2, with D unresolved. The CDR3 consists of 14 residues. V lost 5 bases, J lost 4 bases, and 11 bases lay in between. Germline CDR1 reads SGHAT; CDR2 reads FQDESV (reference sequence). CDR3 loop: CASSPWTATGELFF. The CDR3 DNA is TGTGCCAGCAGCCCCTGGACGGCCACCGGGGAGCTGTTTTTT.

This rearrangement joins TRBV18 to TRBJ1-6; D is ambiguous. The CDR3 has 16 amino acids. V was cut by 6 bases and J by 5 bases, with 17 bases left in between. Germline loops: CDR1 KGHSH, CDR2 LQKENI. This CDR3 reads CASSSKPPGDNSPLHF. In DNA form, the CDR3 reads TGTGCCAGCTCGTCAAAACCCCCTGGGGATAATTCACCCCTCCACTTT.

V and J are TRBV2 and TRBJ1-6; D remains unclear. Germline V gene data show CDR1 as SNHLY and CDR2 as FYNNEI. V was shortened by 6 bases and J by 8 bases, with 11 bases between the two germline ends. This CDR3 is built from 13 residues. The CDR3, as DNA: TGTGCCAGCAGGGATATCCCAGATTCACCCCTCCACTTT. This sequence encodes CASRDIPDSPLHF.

V and J are TRBV6-5 and TRBJ2-7; D possibly corresponds to TRBD2 (5 bases). This CDR3 has 13 amino acids. Per germline, CDR1 MNHEY and CDR2 SVGAGI. The V gene lost 1 base and the J gene lost 6 bases, with 10 bases spanning the gap. DNA for the CDR3: TGTGCCAGCAGTTACTGGGGAGCCGGCGAGCAGTACTTC. As protein: CASSYWGAGEQYF.

The gene calls are TRBV28 and TRBJ1-5; D not certain. CDR1 is MDHEN, CDR2 SYDVKM, per germline. With 1 base removed from V and 4 bases from J, the gap between germline ends came to 2 bases. The CDR3 spans 12 residues. CDR3 loop: CASSLLNQPQHF. DNA for the CDR3: TGTGCCAGCAGTTTATTGAATCAGCCCCAGCATTTT.

The J gene is TRBJ2-3, the V gene TRBV24-1; D perhaps matches TRBD2 (5 bases). CDR3 length equals 14 residues. CDR1 and CDR2 from the germline V gene are KGHDR and SFDVKD. V lost 5 bases and J lost 3, with 11 bases in between. The CDR3 loop reads CATSAGISTDTQYF. In DNA, the CDR3 is TGTGCCACCAGTGCGGGGATTTCGACAGATACGCAGTATTTT.

This chain joins TRBV3-1 and TRBJ2-2; D unresolved. CDR3 length: 12 amino acids. V was pared by 3 bases and J by 7 bases, with 6 bases between. The germline gives CDR1 LGHDT, CDR2 YNNKEL (reference sequence). The CDR3 nucleotides read TGTGCCAGCAGCCATAGGTTCGGGGAGCTGTTTTTT. Encoded protein: CASSHRFGELFF.

The gene calls are TRBV20-1 and TRBJ2-1; the D is unclear. This CDR3 region has 15 residues. Germline values: CDR1 DFQATT, CDR2 SNEGSKA (reference sequence). V was clipped by 0 bases and J by 3 bases, with 12 bases between them. CDR3 sequence: CSARDPLDHYNEQFF. CDR3 coding DNA: TGCAGTGCTAGAGATCCCCTCGATCACTACAATGAGCAGTTCTTC.

The rearrangement joins TRBV18 to TRBJ1-2; no clear D. Germline CDR1 reads KGHSH; CDR2 reads LQKENI. Deletions cut 1 base from V and 5 bases from J, with 8 bases between. This CDR3 region has 13 residues. CDR3 nucleotide sequence: TGTGCCAGCTCACCACGGGCAGAATATGGCTACACCTTC. It yields the protein CASSPRAEYGYTF.

The chain uses TRBV12-3 or TRBV12-4 and TRBJ1-2; weak D call: TRBD1 (6 bases). The CDR3 loop spans 17 amino acids. Trimming shortened V by 5 bases and J by 5 bases, and 24 bases separated the two germline ends. The DNA of the CDR3 is TGTGCCAGCAGTCTTACAGGGTCACGTCAGCTGTGGTATGGCTACACCTTC. Its translation: CASSLTGSRQLWYGYTF.

The CDR3 loop reads CASSGFSSGPDTQYF. The CDR3 DNA is TGTGCCAGCAGCGGATTTTCGTCGGGGCCAGATACGCAGTATTTT. The chain uses TRBV9 and TRBJ2-3; D tentatively reads TRBD1 or TRBD2 (5 bases each). Germline V lookup: CDR1 SGDLS, CDR2 YYNGEE. V was shortened by 3 bases and J by 4 bases, with 15 bases between the two germline ends. The CDR3 covers 15 residues.

The chain employs TRBV27 and TRBJ2-1; TRBD1 or TRBD2 may be the D gene (5 bases each). The germline V gene encodes CDR1 MNHEY and CDR2 SMNVEV (reference sequence). The CDR3 has 13 amino acids. Trimming took 8 bases from V and 9 from J, leaving 17 bases between them. CDR3 residues: CASSRDRQIEQFF. The DNA for the CDR3 is TGTGCCAGCTCAAGGGACCGGCAAATTGAGCAGTTCTTC.

The V and J genes are TRBV20-1 and TRBJ1-1, with 7 bases lining up with TRBD1. Germline V gene lookup returns CDR1 DFQATT and CDR2 SNEGSKA (reference sequence). V lost 6 bases and J lost 0; bases outside the gene matches: 10. The CDR3 loop spans 15 amino acids. In DNA form, the CDR3 reads TGCAGTGCAAGTCAGGGGGTGGCCATGAACACTGAAGCTTTCTTT. This encodes CSASQGVAMNTEAFF.

V usage is TRBV28 and J usage is TRBJ2-7, with TRBD2 identical over 12 bases. The junction had 8 bases not matched to a gene; V was cut back by 6 bases and J by 2 bases. Germline V gene data show CDR1 as MDHEN and CDR2 as SYDVKM. The CDR3 runs 16 residues. CDR3 residues: CASSPVASGRAYEQYF. The CDR3 DNA sequence: TGTGCCAGCAGCCCTGTCGCTAGCGGGAGGGCCTACGAGCAGTACTTC.

This clonotype was picked up one time. The chain links TRBV5-4 to TRBJ1-1; D might be TRBD1 (6 bases). V was clipped by 4 bases and J by 3 bases, with 16 bases between them. Germline lookup yields CDR1 SGHNT and CDR2 YYREEE (reference sequence). The CDR3 totals 15 residues. The CDR3 is CASSEINRVDTEAFF. CDR3 DNA sequence: TGTGCCAGCAGCGAAATAAACAGGGTCGACACTGAAGCTTTCTTT.

V is TRBV9 and J is TRBJ2-1, with 11 bases fitting TRBD1. The junction had 9 bases not matched to a gene; V was cut back by 0 bases and J by 7 bases. The CDR3 runs 17 residues. CDR1 SGDLS and CDR2 YYNGEE come from the germline V gene. The DNA of the CDR3 is TGTGCCAGCAGCGTAGCCGTGGACAGGGGGCTGGGAAATGAGCAGTTCTTC. Translated: CASSVAVDRGLGNEQFF.

This sequence joins TRBV3-1 and TRBJ1-2; D unresolved. Germline loops: CDR1 LGHDT, CDR2 YNNKEL (reference sequence). The CDR3 extends over 13 amino acids. The V gene lost 0 bases and the J gene lost 8 bases, with 10 bases spanning the gap. The chain's CDR3 is CASSQESRGGYTF. CDR3 coding DNA: TGTGCCAGCAGCCAAGAGTCCCGCGGAGGCTACACCTTC.

The chain is built from TRBV7-2 and TRBJ2-1; the D gene is possibly TRBD2 (5 bases). The V and J ends lost 4 bases and 6 bases respectively, with 10 bases between them. The CDR3 covers 13 residues. Per germline, CDR1 SGHTA and CDR2 FQGNSA. As DNA, the CDR3 is TGTGCCAGCAGCTCTACTAGGATCAATGAGCAGTTCTTC. It yields the protein CASSSTRINEQFF.

This clonotype was found once. The chain couples TRBV30 to TRBJ1-1; D gene unclear. The CDR3 spans 12 residues. Trimming took 7 bases from V and 3 from J, leaving 12 bases between them. Germline lookup yields CDR1 GTSNPN and CDR2 SVGIG (reference sequence). CDR3 DNA sequence: TGTGCCTTGAGAGTTCGGGACACTGAAGCTTTCTTT. It is translated as CALRVRDTEAFF.

This sequence joins TRBV28 and TRBJ2-4, with TRBD2 matching over 10 bases. With V trimmed by 6 bases and J by 14 bases, 7 bases remained unmatched. Germline CDR1 is MDHEN and CDR2 is SYDVKM. The CDR3 runs to 12 residues. The chain's CDR3 is CASRQREGLEYF. The CDR3 bases are TGTGCCAGCAGGCAGCGGGAGGGCCTAGAGTACTTC.

J is TRBJ2-7 and V is TRBV29-1; a possible D gene is TRBD1 (6 bases). CDR3 length: 13 residues. Germline loops: CDR1 SQVTM, CDR2 ANQGSEA. Trimming removed 4 bases at V and 0 bases at J, with 10 bases between. The CDR3 region has the DNA TGCAGCGTTGCAGGGGTCATCTCCTACGAGCAGTACTTC. As protein: CSVAGVISYEQYF.

The chain couples TRBV27 to TRBJ1-5; tentative D call: TRBD1 (5 bases). The germline V and J ends were trimmed by 5 bases and 2 bases, with 16 bases remaining between them. The CDR3 spans 16 residues. Germline V gene lookup returns CDR1 MNHEY and CDR2 SMNVEV (reference sequence). CDR3: CASSLNHGGGNQPQHF. The CDR3 nucleotides are TGTGCCAGCAGTCTAAATCATGGGGGAGGCAATCAGCCCCAGCATTTT.

The chain has TRBV20-1 and TRBJ1-6; 9 bases match TRBD1. V lost 5 bases, J lost 9 bases, and 5 bases stayed unmatched. The V gene's germline CDR1 is DFQATT and CDR2 SNEGSKA (reference sequence). The CDR3 extends over 13 amino acids. Here the CDR3 reads CSALGQGGSPLHF. As DNA, the CDR3 is TGCAGTGCTTTGGGACAGGGCGGTTCACCCCTCCACTTT.

This chain links TRBV2 with TRBJ1-4; D might be TRBD1 (6 bases). The V end lost 6 bases, the J end lost 7 bases, and 15 bases lay between the germline ends. Germline V gene lookup returns CDR1 SNHLY and CDR2 FYNNEI. There are 14 residues in the CDR3. CDR3 residues: CASRLQGRSEKLFF. CDR3 DNA sequence: TGTGCCAGCAGATTACAGGGTCGAAGTGAAAAACTGTTTTTT.

This chain connects TRBV21-1 to TRBJ2-1. TRBV21-1 is a recognized pseudogene. This CDR3 is 18 amino acids long. CDR3 bases: TGTGCCAGCAGCAAAGATGCGTCTACAGTTAGCTCCTACAATGAGCAGTTCTTC. Protein sequence: CASSKDASTVSSYNEQFF.

This chain joins TRBV24-1 and TRBJ1-5, with D unclear. The V end lost 0 bases, the J end lost 5 bases, and 19 bases lay between the germline ends. The CDR3 is made up of 18 amino acids. Germline V lookup: CDR1 KGHDR, CDR2 SFDVKD. CDR3 sequence (DNA): TGTGCCACCAGTGATTTGCCTACCCAATACCCTTGGGATCAGCCCCAGCATTTT. Encoded protein: CATSDLPTQYPWDQPQHF.

The gene calls are TRBV5-1 and TRBJ2-1, with unresolved D. This CDR3 is 15 amino acids long. Deletions cut 6 bases from V and 4 bases from J, with 17 bases between. In germline, CDR1 is SGHRS, CDR2 YFSETQ. CDR3 nucleotide sequence: TGCGCCAGCACCCTCAGTATTGGGGTGTACAATGAGCAGTTCTTC. This encodes CASTLSIGVYNEQFF. Full variable domain (outside the CDR3, taken from reference TRBV5-1 and TRBJ2-1): KAGVTQTPRYLIKTRGQQVTLSCSPISGHRSVSWYQQTPGQGLQFLFEYFSETQRNKGNFPGRFSGRQFSNSRSEMNVSTLELGDSALYLCASTLSIGVYNEQFFGPGTRLTVL.

This clonotype has just one count. The J gene is TRBJ2-3, the V gene TRBV7-9; the D gene is possibly TRBD2 (6 bases). V was shortened by 2 bases and J by 0 bases, with 21 bases between the two germline ends. This CDR3 has 19 amino acids. Germline CDR1 reads SEHNR; CDR2 reads FQNEAQ (reference sequence). DNA for the CDR3: TGTGCCAGCAGCTTAAGGGTCCTTTCCCCCAGCGGGAGCACAGATACGCAGTATTTT. It encodes CASSLRVLSPSGSTDTQYF.

This clonotype was recorded once. The chain couples TRBV20-1 to TRBJ2-5, with 7 bases that match TRBD1. The CDR3 runs to 15 residues. Germline V gives CDR1 DFQATT, CDR2 SNEGSKA (reference sequence). J lost 2 bases, V lost 5 bases, and 11 bases had no gene match. CDR3 nucleotide sequence: TGCAGTGCTGCCCGACAGGGAAACTTTCAAGAGACCCAGTACTTC. As protein: CSAARQGNFQETQYF.